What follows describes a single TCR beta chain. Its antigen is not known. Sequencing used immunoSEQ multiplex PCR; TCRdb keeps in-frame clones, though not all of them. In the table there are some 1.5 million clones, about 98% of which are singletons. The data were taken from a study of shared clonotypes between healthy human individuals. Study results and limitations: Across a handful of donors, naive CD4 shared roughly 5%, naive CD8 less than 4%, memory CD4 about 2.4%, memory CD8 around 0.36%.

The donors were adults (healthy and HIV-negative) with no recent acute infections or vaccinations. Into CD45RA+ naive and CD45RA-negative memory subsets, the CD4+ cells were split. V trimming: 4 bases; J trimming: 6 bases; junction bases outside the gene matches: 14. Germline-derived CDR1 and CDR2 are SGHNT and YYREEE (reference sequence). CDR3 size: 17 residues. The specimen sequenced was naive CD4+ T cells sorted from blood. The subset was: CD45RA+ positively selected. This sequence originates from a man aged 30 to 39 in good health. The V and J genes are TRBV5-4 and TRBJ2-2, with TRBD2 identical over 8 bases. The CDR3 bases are TGTGCCAGCAGCCCGGCATCCGGGACTAGTAAATCCGGGGAGCTGTTTTTT. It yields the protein CASSPASGTSKSGELFF.